These T cell receptor beta chains were read from a single sample in a study of cytomegalovirus exposure and HLA in healthy donors. This table comes from immunoSEQ multiplex PCR, and its TCRdb copy is limited to in-frame clones, with some not included. Of 77,000 or so clones listed, around 79% are singletons. Source material: PBMCs. These receptors originate from a man in his forties in good health and CMV-seronegative. Each CDR3 is given with its conserved first and last residue. Fields, in order: clone size, J gene, V gene, D gene, CDR3 DNA, CDR3 protein. A D gene is named only where the DNA matches it firmly. Size is omitted from some rows. Given values are once, few, many or a class for expanded clones.

clone size: .; J gene: TRBJ1-4; V gene: TRBV27; D gene: TRBD1; CDR3 DNA: TGTGCCAGCAGCTACTCAAACAGGGGCCTTAATGAAAAACTGTTTTTT; CDR3 protein: CASSYSNRGLNEKLFF
clone size: .; J gene: TRBJ2-2; V gene: TRBV5-5; D gene: TRBD2; CDR3 DNA: TGTGCCAGCAGCCCATCAGCGGGAGGGAACACCGGGGAGCTGTTTTTT; CDR3 protein: CASSPSAGGNTGELFF
clone size: few; J gene: TRBJ1-2; V gene: TRBV7-3; D gene: .; CDR3 DNA: TGTGCCAGCAGCCACAAGAGGGTGTATGGCTACACCTTC; CDR3 protein: CASSHKRVYGYTF
clone size: .; J gene: TRBJ1-1; V gene: TRBV6-5; D gene: .; CDR3 DNA: TGTGCCAGCAGTTACTCATACGAGGGGGGGACTGAAGCTTTCTTT; CDR3 protein: CASSYSYEGGTEAFF
clone size: .; J gene: TRBJ2-5; V gene: TRBV12-5; D gene: .; CDR3 DNA: TGTGCTAGTGGTCACAACCAAGAGACCCAGTACTTC; CDR3 protein: CASGHNQETQYF
clone size: once; J gene: TRBJ1-3; V gene: TRBV28; D gene: .; CDR3 DNA: TGTGCCAGCAGGGTAGGGGGAAGCTCTGGAAACACCATATATTTT; CDR3 protein: CASRVGGSSGNTIYF
clone size: few; J gene: TRBJ1-4; V gene: TRBV4-2; D gene: .; CDR3 DNA: TGTGCCAGCAGCCAAGTGGCTGGGGAGAATGAAAAACTGTTTTTT; CDR3 protein: CASSQVAGENEKLFF
clone size: .; J gene: TRBJ2-1; V gene: TRBV19; D gene: .; CDR3 DNA: TGTGCCAGTAGTGGAGAAGGAGCCTACAATGAGCAGTTCTTC; CDR3 protein: CASSGEGAYNEQFF
clone size: .; J gene: TRBJ2-5; V gene: TRBV7-2; D gene: .; CDR3 DNA: TGTGCCAGCAGCCGACTAGACCCTCAAGAGACCCAGTACTTC; CDR3 protein: CASSRLDPQETQYF
clone size: .; J gene: TRBJ2-2; V gene: TRBV2; D gene: TRBD2; CDR3 DNA: TGTGCCAGCAGTGGACTAGCGGGAGGGACCGGGGAGCTGTTTTTT; CDR3 protein: CASSGLAGGTGELFF
clone size: .; J gene: TRBJ2-3; V gene: TRBV5-6; D gene: TRBD2; CDR3 DNA: TGTGCCAGCAGAGTAAGGACTAGCGGGAGTAGGACAGATACGCAGTATTTT; CDR3 protein: CASRVRTSGSRTDTQYF
clone size: once; J gene: TRBJ2-7; V gene: TRBV28; D gene: TRBD1; CDR3 DNA: TGTGCCAGCGTGTCCCGGGACAGGGTCTACGAGCAGTACTTC; CDR3 protein: CASVSRDRVYEQYF
clone size: .; J gene: TRBJ2-3; V gene: TRBV7-9; D gene: TRBD1; CDR3 DNA: TGTGCCAGCAGCACCGACAGGGACACAGATACGCAGTATTTT; CDR3 protein: CASSTDRDTDTQYF
clone size: .; J gene: TRBJ1-3; V gene: TRBV28; D gene: .; CDR3 DNA: TGTGCCACCAACAGGGAGTCTGGAAACACCATATATTTT; CDR3 protein: CATNRESGNTIYF
clone size: .; J gene: TRBJ1-1; V gene: TRBV7-8; D gene: .; CDR3 DNA: TGTGCCAGCAGCTTAGAAGGGGGCACTGAAGCTTTCTTT; CDR3 protein: CASSLEGGTEAFF
clone size: .; J gene: TRBJ2-7; V gene: TRBV2; D gene: TRBD1; CDR3 DNA: TGTGCCAGCAGTGAGGGACAGTTTTCGGCCGGGCAGTACTTC; CDR3 protein: CASSEGQFSAGQYF
clone size: once; J gene: TRBJ2-7; V gene: TRBV20-1; D gene: .; CDR3 DNA: TGCAGTGCCAGGGACTTCAACGAGCAGTACTTC; CDR3 protein: CSARDFNEQYF
clone size: .; J gene: TRBJ2-1; V gene: TRBV5-1; D gene: .; CDR3 DNA: TGCGCCAGCAGCTTGGCTAGCGCCGCCTACAATGAGCAGTTCTTC; CDR3 protein: CASSLASAAYNEQFF
clone size: once; J gene: TRBJ1-4; V gene: TRBV10-3; D gene: .; CDR3 DNA: TGTGCCATCAGTGAGATGTCAGCAACTAATGAAAAACTGTTTTTT; CDR3 protein: CAISEMSATNEKLFF
clone size: .; J gene: TRBJ2-1; V gene: TRBV4-2; D gene: .; CDR3 DNA: TGTGCCAGCACCATTAAAAGGGACACTTCCTACAATGAGCAGTTCTTC; CDR3 protein: CASTIKRDTSYNEQFF
clone size: few; J gene: TRBJ2-3; V gene: TRBV19; D gene: TRBD2; CDR3 DNA: TGTGCCAGTAATCCGGGACTAGCGGGAGAAGATACGCAGTATTTT; CDR3 protein: CASNPGLAGEDTQYF
clone size: .; J gene: TRBJ2-7; V gene: TRBV28; D gene: TRBD1; CDR3 DNA: TGTGCCAGCGGAGGGGACAGGGAGCACGAGCAGCACTTC; CDR3 protein: CASGGDREHEQHF
clone size: .; J gene: TRBJ2-7; V gene: TRBV5-1; D gene: .; CDR3 DNA: TGCGCCAGCAGCACCGGACAATATACCTACGAGCAGTACTTC; CDR3 protein: CASSTGQYTYEQYF
clone size: few; J gene: TRBJ2-7; V gene: TRBV29-1; D gene: .; CDR3 DNA: TGCAGCGTCGGGAATCTGGACGAGCAGTACTTC; CDR3 protein: CSVGNLDEQYF
clone size: .; J gene: TRBJ2-5; V gene: TRBV2; D gene: TRBD1; CDR3 DNA: TGTGCCAGCAGGTGGGACAGTTTACGGGAGACCCAGTACTTC; CDR3 protein: CASRWDSLRETQYF
clone size: .; J gene: TRBJ2-5; V gene: TRBV9; D gene: .; CDR3 DNA: TGTGCCAGCAGCGTAGCTCAGGGGGGAGAGACCCAGTACTTC; CDR3 protein: CASSVAQGGETQYF
clone size: .; J gene: TRBJ2-5; V gene: TRBV19; D gene: TRBD1; CDR3 DNA: TGTGCCAGTAGCCTACAGGGGTTGAAAGAGACCCAGTACTTC; CDR3 protein: CASSLQGLKETQYF
clone size: .; J gene: TRBJ2-7; V gene: TRBV11-2; D gene: TRBD1; CDR3 DNA: TGTGCCAGCAGCTTAGTCACCGGGACAGTGCGGTACGAGCAGTACTTC; CDR3 protein: CASSLVTGTVRYEQYF
clone size: .; J gene: TRBJ2-7; V gene: TRBV21-1; D gene: .; CDR3 DNA: TGTGCCAGCAGCCAACTAGCGTCCGAGCAGTACTTC; CDR3 protein: CASSQLASEQYF
clone size: few; J gene: TRBJ2-7; V gene: TRBV2; D gene: .; CDR3 DNA: TGTGCCAGCAAAGGCGGGACCTACTACGAGCAGTACTTC; CDR3 protein: CASKGGTYYEQYF
clone size: .; J gene: TRBJ2-5; V gene: TRBV29-1; D gene: TRBD1; CDR3 DNA: TGCAGCGTGGGGGACAGCGGGACCCAGTACTTC; CDR3 protein: CSVGDSGTQYF
clone size: .; J gene: TRBJ1-5; V gene: TRBV7-9; D gene: TRBD1; CDR3 DNA: TGTGCCAGCAGCGAAACAGGGGTACAGCCCCAGCATTTT; CDR3 protein: CASSETGVQPQHF
clone size: few; J gene: TRBJ2-5; V gene: TRBV11-1; D gene: .; CDR3 DNA: TGTGCCAGCAGTTCTAGCGAGAGATCGTGGGAGACCCAGTACTTC; CDR3 protein: CASSSSERSWETQYF
clone size: few; J gene: TRBJ2-5; V gene: TRBV18; D gene: TRBD2; CDR3 DNA: TGTGCCAGCTCAGCAAGGACTAGCGGGAGGGGACAAGAGACCCAGTACTTC; CDR3 protein: CASSARTSGRGQETQYF
clone size: once; J gene: TRBJ1-1; V gene: TRBV5-1; D gene: TRBD1; CDR3 DNA: TGCGCCAGCAGCACTCAGGGGGAGGAGACTGAAGCTTTCTTT; CDR3 protein: CASSTQGEETEAFF
clone size: .; J gene: TRBJ1-4; V gene: TRBV5-1; D gene: .; CDR3 DNA: TGCGCCAGCAGCTCGAATCCAGGGTCGGGAGCCAATAATGAAAAACTGTTTTTT; CDR3 protein: CASSSNPGSGANNEKLFF
clone size: .; J gene: TRBJ2-7; V gene: TRBV27; D gene: .; CDR3 DNA: TGTGCCAGCAGTTTTAACTCCCTACCCTACGAGCAGTACTTC; CDR3 protein: CASSFNSLPYEQYF
clone size: .; J gene: TRBJ1-5; V gene: TRBV19; D gene: .; CDR3 DNA: TGTGCCAGTAAATGGGAGGTGGGAAGCAATCAGCCCCAGCATTTT; CDR3 protein: CASKWEVGSNQPQHF
clone size: .; J gene: TRBJ2-7; V gene: TRBV9; D gene: TRBD1; CDR3 DNA: TGTGCCAGCAGCGGGGACAGGGCCCACGAGCAGTACTTC; CDR3 protein: CASSGDRAHEQYF
clone size: .; J gene: TRBJ2-7; V gene: TRBV5-1; D gene: TRBD1; CDR3 DNA: TGCGCCAGCAGCTCTAACGGACAGGGAGCTGGCGAGCAGTACTTC; CDR3 protein: CASSSNGQGAGEQYF
clone size: once; J gene: TRBJ2-1; V gene: TRBV6-1; D gene: TRBD2; CDR3 DNA: TGTGCCAGCAGTGAAGCCCTGGGGGGGTTTTACAATGAGCAGTTCTTC; CDR3 protein: CASSEALGGFYNEQFF
clone size: .; J gene: TRBJ1-2; V gene: TRBV5-1; D gene: TRBD1; CDR3 DNA: TGCGCCAGCAGCTTGGCCATTACTGGGACAGGGGGTTCCTATGGCTACACCTTC; CDR3 protein: CASSLAITGTGGSYGYTF
clone size: .; J gene: TRBJ2-4; V gene: TRBV7-9; D gene: TRBD2; CDR3 DNA: TGTGCCAGCAGCTTTGGACTAGCGGGAGGCGGCAAAAACATTCAGTACTTC; CDR3 protein: CASSFGLAGGGKNIQYF
clone size: .; J gene: TRBJ2-5; V gene: TRBV28; D gene: .; CDR3 DNA: TGTGCCAGCAGTTTGCTGACAGGGACTCAAGAGACCCAGTACTTC; CDR3 protein: CASSLLTGTQETQYF
clone size: .; J gene: TRBJ2-7; V gene: TRBV5-1; D gene: .; CDR3 DNA: TGCGCCAGCAGCTTCGGGCAGTCCGGGAATTACCACGAGCAGTACTTC; CDR3 protein: CASSFGQSGNYHEQYF
clone size: .; J gene: TRBJ2-2; V gene: TRBV9; D gene: .; CDR3 DNA: TGTGCCAGCAGCCTCGGGATCGGTCGGACCGGGGAGCTGTTTTTT; CDR3 protein: CASSLGIGRTGELFF
clone size: .; J gene: TRBJ1-2; V gene: TRBV6-5; D gene: TRBD1; CDR3 DNA: TGTGCCAGCTCTACCGGACAGGGTGGGAAGTATGGCTACACCTTC; CDR3 protein: CASSTGQGGKYGYTF
clone size: once; J gene: TRBJ2-3; V gene: TRBV5-1; D gene: .; CDR3 DNA: TGCGCCAGCAGCTTCTCCAGGGCCGGAGATACGCAGTATTTT; CDR3 protein: CASSFSRAGDTQYF
clone size: .; J gene: TRBJ2-2; V gene: TRBV28; D gene: .; CDR3 DNA: TGTGCCAGCAGTTTAATACGACTAAGTACCCGAAACACCGGGGAGCTGTTTTTT; CDR3 protein: CASSLIRLSTRNTGELFF
clone size: .; J gene: TRBJ1-1; V gene: TRBV18; D gene: .; CDR3 DNA: TGTGCCAGCTCACCAGGCGGGACTGGACGCATGAACACTGAAGCTTTCTTT; CDR3 protein: CASSPGGTGRMNTEAFF
clone size: .; J gene: TRBJ1-5; V gene: TRBV28; D gene: .; CDR3 DNA: TGTGCCAGCAGTTCCTTCACAGGGAACAATCAGCCCCAGCATTTT; CDR3 protein: CASSSFTGNNQPQHF
clone size: .; J gene: TRBJ2-1; V gene: TRBV9; D gene: TRBD1; CDR3 DNA: TGTGCCAGCAGCCCCCGGGACAGGGAGGTTTTCAATGAGCAGTTCTTC; CDR3 protein: CASSPRDREVFNEQFF
clone size: .; J gene: TRBJ2-1; V gene: TRBV5-1; D gene: .; CDR3 DNA: TGCGCCAGCAGCATCGACGCGGGATCTTATATATTTGAGCAGTTCTTC; CDR3 protein: CASSIDAGSYIFEQFF
clone size: .; J gene: TRBJ2-1; V gene: TRBV5-1; D gene: TRBD1; CDR3 DNA: TGCGCCAGCAGCGTTTGGACAGGGGGAGGCAATGAGCAGTTCTTC; CDR3 protein: CASSVWTGGGNEQFF